This T cell receptor (beta chain) was sequenced for a study of blood T cell repertoires in COVID-19. Overall study: In each case, the material was cDNA or gDNA derived from T cells, B-cell-depleted T cells, or PBMCs.

The data were produced by immunoSEQ multiplex PCR, yet TCRdb's version contains in-frame clones alone and is incomplete. This sample has around 260,000 clones, with approximately 87% found just once. V lost 5 bases to trimming and J lost 2 bases, with 11 bases between them. CDR3 length: 14 amino acids. Looked up from germline, CDR1 is LNHDA and CDR2 is SQIVND (reference sequence). Sequenced input: peripheral blood. The TCR comes from a man aged 60 to 69 who had recovered from COVID-19. The chain couples TRBV19 to TRBJ2-3, with D perhaps matching TRBD2 (6 bases). The CDR3 sequence is CASSGEASTDTQYF. As DNA, the CDR3 is TGTGCCAGTAGTGGGGAGGCCTCCACAGATACGCAGTATTTT.